Listed below are T cell receptor beta chains from one sample, sequenced in a study of blood T cell repertoires in COVID-19. TCRdb's copy holds only in-frame clones and misses some; the assay was immunoSEQ multiplex PCR. The table includes 200,000 to 250,000 clones, around four fifths detected once. The sequenced material came from peripheral blood. The receptors were sampled from a woman in her sixties or seventies who had recovered from COVID-19. Both conserved end residues are part of each CDR3. The D gene is left open where the match is weak. Clone size is shown for a subset of rows, as once, few, many or a class of expanded clone.

.	TRBD1	TRBV29-1	TRBJ1-1	CSVSTGTGSSAFF	TGCAGCGTGTCCACCGGGACAGGGTCGTCAGCTTTCTTT
.	.	TRBV4-1	TRBJ1-1	CASSQLRVRGYTEAFF	TGCGCCAGCAGCCAGCTCCGGGTCAGAGGCTACACTGAAGCTTTCTTT
.	TRBD1	TRBV18	TRBJ1-2	CASSRDRDSYGYTF	TGTGCCAGCTCCCGGGACAGGGACTCCTATGGCTACACCTTC
few	TRBD2	TRBV7-9	TRBJ2-2	CAKGGEDTGELFF	TGTGCTAAGGGAGGGGAGGACACCGGGGAGCTGTTTTTT
.	TRBD1	TRBV9	TRBJ1-2	CASTQGSRGYTF	TGTGCCAGCACACAGGGGAGTCGTGGCTACACCTTC
.	.	TRBV12-3/TRBV12-4	TRBJ2-7	CASRGYSDEQYF	TGTGCCAGCAGGGGCTATTCCGACGAGCAGTACTTC
.	.	TRBV29-1	TRBJ2-3	CSVVPGNTDTQYF	TGCAGCGTTGTTCCCGGGAACACAGATACGCAGTATTTT
few	TRBD2	TRBV7-2	TRBJ2-7	CASSLASGSGGIFYEQYF	TGTGCCAGCAGCTTAGCCTCAGGTAGCGGGGGGATCTTCTACGAGCAGTACTTC
.	.	TRBV2	TRBJ2-7	CASSEAIRLGGEQYF	TGTGCCAGCAGTGAAGCGATTCGATTAGGGGGCGAGCAGTACTTC
few	.	TRBV10-3	TRBJ1-1	CAISESNTRAFF	TGTGCCATCAGTGAGTCGAACACCAGGGCTTTCTTT
.	TRBD1	TRBV4-1	TRBJ1-2	CASSQWDRGKGYTF	TGCGCCAGCAGCCAGTGGGACAGGGGGAAGGGCTACACCTTC
.	TRBD2	TRBV29-1	TRBJ2-3	CSYSGGDTDTQYF	TGCAGTTATAGCGGGGGGGACACAGATACGCAGTATTTT
.	TRBD1	TRBV6-2/TRBV6-3	TRBJ2-2	CASSYLKGQGDTGELFF	TGTGCCAGCAGTTACCTAAAGGGACAGGGAGACACCGGGGAGCTGTTTTTT
few	.	TRBV5-1	TRBJ2-5	CASSLVGEETQYF	TGCGCCAGCAGCTTAGTAGGAGAAGAGACCCAGTACTTC
once	TRBD2	TRBV2	TRBJ2-3	CASRLADYTDTQYF	TGTGCCAGCCGACTAGCGGACTACACAGATACGCAGTATTTT
.	TRBD2	TRBV11-1	TRBJ2-3	CASSQIAGGARTQYF	TGTGCCAGCAGCCAGATAGCGGGTGGGGCTCGTACGCAGTATTTT
.	.	TRBV7-9	TRBJ2-7	CASSPDYEQYF	TGTGCCAGCAGCCCAGATTACGAGCAGTACTTC
.	.	TRBV19	TRBJ1-1	CASSPPFGPNTEAFF	TGTGCCAGTAGCCCTCCGTTTGGGCCGAACACTGAAGCTTTCTTT
.	TRBD2	TRBV15	TRBJ2-5	CATSRDLGGDGTQYF	TGTGCCACCAGCAGAGATCTCGGGGGGGACGGGACCCAGTACTTC
.	.	TRBV9	TRBJ2-2	CASSPKNTGELFF	TGTGCCAGCAGCCCTAAGAACACCGGGGAGCTGTTTTTT
.	.	TRBV2	TRBJ2-2	CASTTQGGGTGELFF	TGTGCCAGCACCACTCAGGGGGGCGGCACCGGGGAGCTGTTTTTT
.	.	TRBV28	TRBJ1-6	CASSPPNRSSPLHF	TGTGCCAGCAGTCCCCCAAACAGGTCCTCACCCCTCCACTTT
.	TRBD1	TRBV5-4	TRBJ1-4	CASSHAVLGGPNEKLFF	TGTGCCAGCAGCCACGCCGTGTTAGGGGGCCCCAATGAAAAACTGTTTTTT
.	.	TRBV9	TRBJ2-7	CASSARGEQYF	TGTGCCAGCAGCGCCAGGGGCGAGCAGTACTTC
.	.	TRBV30	TRBJ1-1	CAWSQGLVAFF	TGTGCCTGGTCCCAGGGTTTAGTAGCTTTCTTT
.	.	TRBV3-1/TRBV3-2	TRBJ1-2	CASSQERDYGYTF	TGTGCCAGCAGCCAAGAACGGGACTATGGCTACACCTTC
.	.	TRBV7-2	TRBJ1-5	CASSLTRQNQPQHF	TGTGCCAGCAGCTTGACACGACAGAATCAGCCCCAGCATTTT
.	.	TRBV10-3	TRBJ1-6	CAISARWEGYNSPLHF	TGTGCCATCAGTGCCCGGTGGGAGGGCTATAATTCACCCCTCCACTTT
.	TRBD1	TRBV14	TRBJ1-4	CASSRGRQGVEKLFF	TGTGCCAGCAGCCGGGGGAGGCAGGGGGTTGAAAAACTGTTTTTT
once	.	TRBV7-8	TRBJ1-5	CASSLDRMNQPQHF	TGTGCCAGCAGCTTAGACAGGATGAATCAGCCCCAGCATTTT
.	.	TRBV27	TRBJ2-7	CASSLVAGGSHEQYF	TGTGCCAGCAGTTTAGTTGCAGGGGGGTCCCACGAGCAGTACTTC
few	.	TRBV10-2	TRBJ1-5	CASSESPFRQHNQPQHF	TGCGCCAGCAGTGAGTCCCCCTTTAGACAGCACAATCAGCCCCAGCATTTT
many	TRBD1	TRBV7-3	TRBJ1-6	CASSLLGTGRSPLHF	TGTGCCAGCAGCTTGCTCGGGACAGGGCGTTCACCCCTCCACTTT
.	TRBD1	TRBV4-2	TRBJ2-5	CASSQDLVGGGETQYF	TGTGCCAGCAGCCAAGATTTAGTAGGGGGCGGAGAGACCCAGTACTTC
.	.	TRBV4-2	TRBJ1-4	CASSPPGVTSEKLFF	TGTGCCAGCAGCCCCCCGGGGGTAACCAGTGAAAAACTGTTTTTT
.	TRBD2	TRBV5-4	TRBJ2-3	CASSLDLAGGPGDTQYF	TGTGCCAGCAGCTTGGATCTAGCGGGGGGGCCGGGGGATACGCAGTATTTT
.	.	TRBV19	TRBJ1-3	CASRPETGFSGNTIYF	TGTGCCAGTAGGCCAGAAACAGGGTTCTCTGGAAACACCATATATTTT
once	.	TRBV10-3	TRBJ2-7	CAISGDRYEQYF	TGTGCCATCAGTGGAGACAGGTACGAGCAGTACTTC
.	.	TRBV6-5	TRBJ1-1	CASSFPGGTEAFF	TGTGCCAGCAGTTTCCCGGGAGGCACTGAAGCTTTCTTT
once	TRBD2	TRBV2	TRBJ2-2	CASTGSGGHGGELFF	TGTGCCAGCACGGGCAGCGGGGGGCACGGCGGGGAGCTGTTTTTT
.	.	TRBV7-9	TRBJ1-3	CASSLEKGNTIYF	TGTGCCAGCAGCCTGGAGAAGGGGAACACCATATATTTT
.	.	TRBV24-1	TRBJ2-2	CATSDPVTGELFF	TGTGCCACCAGTGACCCAGTGACCGGGGAGCTGTTTTTT
once	.	TRBV27	TRBJ1-1	CASSLHLGGMNTEAFF	TGTGCCAGCAGTTTACATTTGGGAGGGATGAACACTGAAGCTTTCTTT
few	TRBD1	TRBV7-9	TRBJ1-3	CASSARTGFGNTIYF	TGTGCCAGCAGCGCGAGGACAGGGTTCGGAAACACCATATATTTT
many	.	TRBV11-2	TRBJ2-7	CASSLDSGYEQYF	TGTGCCAGCAGCTTGGACAGTGGGTACGAGCAGTACTTC
many	.	TRBV2	TRBJ1-2	CASTGTNFFGYTF	TGTGCCAGCACCGGGACAAACTTCTTCGGCTACACCTTC
.	TRBD1	TRBV5-1	TRBJ2-2	CASSRGQRTGELFF	TGCGCCAGCAGCAGGGGACAGCGCACCGGGGAGCTGTTTTTT
few	.	TRBV15	TRBJ1-1	CATSRDRTNRAFF	TGTGCCACCAGCAGAGACCGAACGAATAGAGCTTTCTTT
.	TRBD2	TRBV11-2	TRBJ2-2	CASSLRLAGGANTGELFF	TGTGCCAGCAGCTTGAGGCTAGCGGGGGGCGCGAACACCGGGGAGCTGTTTTTT